Below, 18 T cell receptor beta chains from the same sample are listed, as sequenced in a study of shared clonotypes between healthy human individuals. Data came from immunoSEQ multiplex PCR; TCRdb stores just in-frame clones and leaves some out. The data hold roughly 86,000 clones, with over 60% observed a single time. What was sequenced was memory CD8+ T cells sorted from blood. Stated subset: CD45RO+ cells pooled with CCR7-negative TemRA cells. These receptors came from a young man in good health.

The CDR3 DNA sequence: TGCGCCAGCAGTCAAACCAGGGACAGGGGAGACGAAAAACTGTTTTTT. Translation: CASSQTRDRGDEKLFF. The chain employs TRBV4-1 and TRBJ1-4; 10 nucleotides line up with TRBD1. Unmatched junction bases numbered 12, after V lost 6 bases and J lost 8 bases. Germline CDR1 MGHRA, CDR2 YSYEKL. The CDR3 extends over 16 amino acids.

The chain recombines TRBV6-4 with TRBJ2-3; 11 positions agree with TRBD2. Trimming cost V 5 bases and J 3 bases; bases outside gene matches: 1. The CDR3 runs to 14 residues. Germline V gene data show CDR1 as MRHNA and CDR2 as SNTAGT. The CDR3 coding sequence is TGTGCCAGCAGTCGGACTAGCGGGACAGATACGCAGTATTTT. This gives the protein CASSRTSGTDTQYF.

V and J are TRBV11-2 and TRBJ2-7; D possibly uses TRBD1 or TRBD2 (5 bases each). Germline loops: CDR1 SGHAT, CDR2 FQNNGV. With 3 bases removed from V and 4 bases from J, the gap between germline ends came to 10 bases. There are 13 residues in the CDR3. Here the CDR3 reads CASSLYGGYEQYF. CDR3 DNA sequence: TGTGCCAGCAGCTTGTATGGGGGATACGAGCAGTACTTC.

This CDR3 reads CASSASYGGYTF. In DNA, the CDR3 is TGTGCCAGCAGTGCCTCCTACGGAGGCTACACCTTC. This chain uses TRBV6-1 with TRBJ1-2, with D unresolved. The CDR3 runs 12 residues. CDR1 and CDR2 (germline): MNHNS, SASEGT. The germline V and J ends were trimmed by 4 bases and 8 bases, with 11 bases remaining between them.

This clone was recorded many times. The V and J genes are TRBV5-1 and TRBJ2-5; D uncertain. V was pared by 0 bases and J by 1 base, with 10 bases between. The CDR3 is 15 residues long. Germline assignment: CDR1 SGHRS and CDR2 YFSETQ. The CDR3 sequence is CASSLAERPQETQYF. Here the CDR3 DNA reads TGCGCCAGCAGCTTGGCTGAAAGACCCCAAGAGACCCAGTACTTC.

J is TRBJ1-5 and V is TRBV18, with 8 bases that match TRBD1. This CDR3 has 15 amino acids. V shed 3 bases and J 2 bases; nucleotides not matched to a gene: 3. The germline CDR1 and CDR2 sequences are KGHSH and LQKENI. The CDR3 reads CASSPTGQGNQPQHF. CDR3 nucleotide sequence: TGTGCCAGCTCACCGACGGGACAGGGCAATCAGCCCCAGCATTTT.

The chain recombines TRBV28 with TRBJ1-2, with D uncertain. The V and J ends lost 2 bases and 7 bases respectively, with 5 bases between them. CDR1 and CDR2 (germline): MDHEN, SYDVKM. This CDR3 is built from 11 residues. Written as DNA, the CDR3 is TGTGCCAGCAGTTTAAAGTTTGGCTACACCTTC. Residues: CASSLKFGYTF.

The rearrangement joins TRBV13 to TRBJ2-2, with D tentatively TRBD1 (6 bases). With 3 bases removed from V and 6 bases from J, the gap between germline ends came to 14 bases. The germline gives CDR1 PRHDT, CDR2 FYEKMQ (reference sequence). The CDR3 has 15 residues. This chain's CDR3 is CASSLQLRGSGELFF. CDR3 in DNA: TGTGCCAGCAGCTTGCAACTCAGGGGCTCCGGGGAGCTGTTTTTT.

The V and J genes are TRBV5-1 and TRBJ2-7; D possibly corresponds to TRBD2 (6 bases). The CDR3 extends over 15 amino acids. Germline V CDR1 and CDR2: SGHRS, YFSETQ. V was pared by 0 bases and J by 4 bases, with 14 bases between. CDR3 loop: CASSLVGGAGYEQYF. The CDR3 DNA reads TGCGCCAGCAGCTTGGTCGGCGGGGCTGGATACGAGCAGTACTTC. Looking up the rest from reference TRBV5-1 and TRBJ2-7 gives the full variable domain: KAGVTQTPRYLIKTRGQQVTLSCSPISGHRSVSWYQQTPGQGLQFLFEYFSETQRNKGNFPGRFSGRQFSNSRSEMNVSTLELGDSALYLCASSLVGGAGYEQYFGPGTRLTVT.

The chain is built from TRBV10-2 and TRBJ2-7; TRBD1 is a possible D gene (6 bases). The CDR3 totals 14 residues. In germline, CDR1 is WSHSY, CDR2 SAAADI. V was cut by 6 bases and J by 4 bases, with 16 bases left in between. The CDR3 region has the DNA TGCGCCAGCAGATCCGGGACATCGGGGTACGAGCAGTACTTC. Translating gives CASRSGTSGYEQYF.

This chain connects TRBV28 to TRBJ2-7; 8 bases fit TRBD2. CDR1 is MDHEN, CDR2 SYDVKM, per germline. The CDR3 has 10 amino acids. Here the CDR3 reads CGAGGPEQYF. For the CDR3, the DNA is TGTGGCGCGGGGGGCCCCGAGCAGTACTTC. Full variable domain (remainder filled in from reference TRBV28 and TRBJ2-7): DVKVTQSSRYLVKRTGEKVFLECVQDMDHENMFWYRQDPGLGLRLIYFSYDVKMKEKGDIPEGYSVSREKKERFSLILESASTNQTSMYLCGAGGPEQYFGPGTRLTVT.

The chain joins TRBV4-2 to TRBJ1-5; D gene unclear. V lost 2 bases, J lost 5 bases, and 10 bases lay in between. In germline, CDR1 is LGHNA, CDR2 YNFKEQ. The CDR3 spans 14 residues. CDR3 region: CASSQMGRDQPQHF. CDR3 nucleotides: TGTGCCAGCAGCCAAATGGGTCGGGATCAGCCCCAGCATTTT.

CDR3 DNA: TGCAGCGTTGAATCTCAGATCTCCTACGAGCAGTACTTC. It yields the protein CSVESQISYEQYF. This chain joins TRBV29-1 and TRBJ2-7; unclear D gene. V lost 2 bases and J 0 bases, leaving 8 bases between the germline ends. Per the germline V gene, CDR1 is SQVTM and CDR2 is ANQGSEA. This CDR3 region has 13 residues.

The V gene is TRBV5-1, the J gene TRBJ2-7; 11 bases are shared with TRBD2. CDR3 length: 17 amino acids. The J segment lost 0 bases and the V segment lost 3 bases, leaving 8 bases of the junction unmatched. Germline V gene sequence: CDR1 SGHRS, CDR2 YFSETQ. The CDR3 DNA is TGCGCCAGCAGCTGGTTTCTAGCGGGAGGTAGCTCCTACGAGCAGTACTTC. Translating it yields CASSWFLAGGSSYEQYF.

The CDR3 sequence: CASSLLRDIHSGNTIYF. The CDR3 DNA reads as TGTGCCAGCAGCTTATTGAGGGACATCCACTCTGGAAACACCATATATTTT. The chain couples TRBV7-9 to TRBJ1-3, with D possibly TRBD1 on 6 matching bases. This CDR3 is 17 amino acids long. V was clipped by 2 bases and J by 0 bases, with 14 bases between them. Germline V gene lookup returns CDR1 SEHNR and CDR2 FQNEAQ (reference sequence).

The V and J genes are TRBV5-4 and TRBJ2-7; 11 bases align to TRBD1. Per the germline V gene, CDR1 is SGHNT and CDR2 is YYREEE (reference sequence). J was trimmed by 4 bases and V by 4 bases; bases with no gene match: 7. The CDR3 consists of 15 residues. The CDR3 loop is CASSQTGTGGYEQYF. DNA of the CDR3: TGTGCCAGCAGCCAGACCGGGACAGGGGGGTACGAGCAGTACTTC.

The rearrangement joins TRBV10-3 to TRBJ1-4, with D possibly TRBD1 on 6 matching bases. V was trimmed by 0 bases and J by 8 bases, leaving 13 bases between them. The CDR3 has 15 residues. CDR1 ENHRY and CDR2 SYGVKD come from the germline V gene. CDR3 in DNA: TGTGCCATCAGTGAGTCGAGGCAGGGGAGCGAAAAACTGTTTTTT. This translates into CAISESRQGSEKLFF.

V gene TRBV5-1 combines with J gene TRBJ2-1; no definite D call. This CDR3 is built from 14 residues. Germline V gene data show CDR1 as SGHRS and CDR2 as YFSETQ. With 2 bases removed from V and 8 bases from J, the gap between germline ends came to 14 bases. CDR3 bases: TGCGCCAGCAGCTTTCTGAATTTCGTGGATGAGCAGTTCTTC. Its translation: CASSFLNFVDEQFF.